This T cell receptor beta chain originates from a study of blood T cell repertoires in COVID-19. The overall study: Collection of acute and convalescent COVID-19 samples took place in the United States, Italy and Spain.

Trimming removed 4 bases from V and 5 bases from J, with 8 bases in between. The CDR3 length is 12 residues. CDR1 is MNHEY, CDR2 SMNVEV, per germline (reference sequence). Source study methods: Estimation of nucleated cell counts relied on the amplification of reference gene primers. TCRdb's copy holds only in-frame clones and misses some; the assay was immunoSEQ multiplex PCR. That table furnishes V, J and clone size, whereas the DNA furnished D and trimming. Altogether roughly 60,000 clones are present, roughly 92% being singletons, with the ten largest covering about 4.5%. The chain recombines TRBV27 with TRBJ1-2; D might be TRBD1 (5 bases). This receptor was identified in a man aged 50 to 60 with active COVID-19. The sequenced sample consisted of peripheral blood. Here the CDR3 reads CASSSGGYGYTF. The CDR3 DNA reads TGTGCCAGCAGTTCTGGGGGGTATGGCTACACCTTC.